This T cell receptor (beta chain) was identified during a study of blood T cell repertoires in COVID-19. Germline CDR1 SGHDT, CDR2 YYEEEE. Trimming cost V 4 bases and J 0 bases, with 24 bases left between them. The CDR3 sequence is 19 residues long. Sequenced by immunoSEQ multiplex PCR; TCRdb stores in-frame clones only, minus some. The data contain 80,000 to 100,000 clones, about 91% of them singletons. Sequenced sample: peripheral blood. This rearrangement joins TRBV5-6 to TRBJ2-3, with D uncertain. The clonotype was recovered from a human donor with active COVID-19. The donor label of this sample is uncertain. The CDR3 sequence is CASSTYAGFATTSTDTQYF. CDR3 bases: TGTGCCAGCAGCACCTACGCCGGGTTTGCTACTACTAGCACAGATACGCAGTATTTT.